This note documents a single TCR beta chain sequence. Original analysis: Reference gene primer amplification yielded estimated nucleated cell counts. The table came from immunoSEQ multiplex PCR; TCRdb's copy has only in-frame clones and leaves some out. V and J calls and clone size are those listed in that table; D and trimming were worked out from the DNA. The sample lists around 100,000 clones, about 87% occurring once. The data derive from a study of blood T cell repertoires in COVID-19. Whole-study context: COVID-19 samples, acute and convalescent, were from the United States, Italy and Spain. Sample material is recorded as cDNA or gDNA derived from T cells, B-cell-depleted T cells, or PBMCs.

This CDR3 region has 16 residues. Germline V gene data show CDR1 as MDHEN and CDR2 as SYDVKM. Germline trimming cut 5 bases from V and 7 bases from J; bases unmatched to any gene: 13. This chain joins TRBV28 and TRBJ1-5; TRBD1 agrees at 8 bases. The TCR was taken from a woman aged 50 to 65 with acute or convalescent COVID-19. Sequenced sample: peripheral blood. The CDR3 spells CASSTQRQGSGQPQHF. The DNA of the CDR3 is TGTGCCAGCAGTACCCAACGACAGGGGAGCGGACAGCCCCAGCATTTT.